Below, 27 T cell receptor beta chains from the same sample are listed, as sequenced in a study of T cells in Graves' hyperthyroidism and ophthalmopathy. RNA transcripts served as the template for amplifying TCR beta CDR3 regions. First-round RT-PCR with HTBI primers amplified the TCR CDR3 region. TCRdb passed the multiplex PCR reads through MiXCR, listing each CDR3 protein once. The sample contains more than 350,000 distinct CDR3 sequences, about 15% of which appear only once. The sequenced sample was blood. These receptors were obtained from a woman aged 55-70 years with Graves' ophthalmopathy.

The chain carries TRBV6-1 and TRBJ2-7; 8 bases fit TRBD2. V dropped 8 bases and J dropped 9; count of bases not matched to a gene: 9. The germline V gene has CDR1 MNHNS and CDR2 SASEGT. The CDR3 consists of 12 residues. CDR3 sequence: CASGRDAGGQYF. The CDR3 nucleotides are TGTGCCAGCGGTAGGGATGCGGGAGGGCAGTACTTC.

The chain links TRBV5-1 to TRBJ2-3; TRBD1 matches at 10 bases. Trimming removed 3 bases from V and 3 bases from J; junction bases left unmatched: 10. CDR1 SGHRS and CDR2 YFSETQ come from the germline V gene. The CDR3 extends over 17 amino acids. The CDR3, as DNA: TGCGCCAGCAGCTACTCTACCGGGACAGGGGAAACAGATACGCAGTATTTT. Its translation is CASSYSTGTGETDTQYF.

This clonotype was counted a few times. The junction shows a germline mismatch at one end, possibly a read error. This rearrangement joins TRBV27 to TRBJ2-1; D remains ambiguous. The V gene's germline CDR1 is MNHEY and CDR2 SMNVEV (reference sequence). This CDR3 has 15 residues. CDR3 residues: CAISLSASSYNEQFF. CDR3 in DNA: TGTGCCATCAGTTTATCGGCCTCCTCCTACAATGAGCAGTTCTTC.

This clonotype was recorded at least ten times. The chain's CDR3 is CSARDTRELAGADTQYF. In DNA, the CDR3 is TGCAGTGCTAGAGACACCCGGGAACTAGCGGGAGCAGATACGCAGTATTTT. The J gene is TRBJ2-3, the V gene TRBV20-1, with 11 nucleotides matching TRBD2. This CDR3 has 17 amino acids. V was clipped by 0 bases and J by 4 bases; unmatched bases: 9. Germline CDR1 and CDR2: DFQATT and SNEGSKA (reference sequence).

Note on this clonotype: This may be a read error, as it is one base from a much larger clone. The rearrangement links TRBV20-1 to TRBJ2-3; no definite D call. The CDR3 totals 17 residues. CDR1 is DFQATT, CDR2 SNEGSKA, per germline (reference sequence). CDR3 DNA: TGCGGTGCTAGTCAGCTGATGATTTCTCATGGCACAGATACGCAGTATTTT. Protein sequence: CGASQLMISHGTDTQYF.

This clonotype was observed at least ten times. The V call is TRBV11-2, the J call TRBJ2-1; 13 positions agree with TRBD2. The CDR3 sequence is 15 residues long. Germline values: CDR1 SGHAT, CDR2 FQNNGV. With V trimmed by 6 bases and J by 6 bases, 5 bases remained unmatched. In DNA, the CDR3 is TGTGCCAGCAGGGCCGGGACTAGCGGGACCAATGAGCAGTTCTTC. Translated, it gives CASRAGTSGTNEQFF.

This clonotype was detected many times. The chain joins TRBV20-1 to TRBJ1-1, with 8 bases that match TRBD1. The junction had 7 bases not matched to a gene; V was cut back by 4 bases and J by 0 bases. Germline V gene sequence: CDR1 DFQATT, CDR2 SNEGSKA (reference sequence). This CDR3 is 15 amino acids long. The CDR3 loop is CSAIHRGVVNTEAFF. CDR3 bases: TGCAGTGCTATCCACAGGGGGGTGGTGAACACTGAAGCTTTCTTT.

This clonotype has at least ten counts. This chain connects TRBV27 to TRBJ2-1; TRBD2 aligns across 8 bases. CDR1 is MNHEY and CDR2 is SMNVEV in the germline V gene (reference sequence). The V gene end was trimmed by 3 bases and the J gene end by 0 bases; junction bases not matched to a gene: 10. CDR3 size: 18 residues. Here the CDR3 DNA reads TGTGCCAGCAGTTTTCGGGTTAGCGGGGAGAGCTCCTACAATGAGCAGTTCTTC. Protein: CASSFRVSGESSYNEQFF.

This clonotype was recorded many times. This sequence joins TRBV5-1 and TRBJ2-1; 11 bases match TRBD2. The trim removed 2 bases at V and 8 bases at J, leaving 6 bases unmatched. The CDR3 spans 15 residues. Germline lookup yields CDR1 SGHRS and CDR2 YFSETQ. In DNA, the CDR3 is TGCGCCAGCAGCTTTAGCGGGAGGGTCTCCGATGAGCAGTTCTTC. This sequence encodes CASSFSGRVSDEQFF.

There are a few counts of this clonotype. The chain recombines TRBV9 with TRBJ2-1; 8 bases are a match to TRBD2. Germline loops: CDR1 SGDLS, CDR2 YYNGEE. The ends lost 0 bases at V and 4 bases at J; junction bases unmatched: 3. This CDR3 is built from 15 residues. Here the CDR3 reads CASSVGERGYNEQFF. In DNA form, the CDR3 reads TGTGCCAGCAGCGTAGGTGAGCGGGGGTACAATGAGCAGTTCTTC.

This clonotype was seen a handful of times. The chain is built from TRBV27 and TRBJ1-4; D gene ambiguous. The length of the CDR3 is 15 residues. CDR1 MNHEY and CDR2 SMNVEV come from the germline V gene (reference sequence). V gave up 1 base and J gave up 5 bases, with 11 bases separating them. The CDR3 coding sequence is TGTGCCAGCAGTTTATATTGGGGTTCAAATGAAAAACTGTTTTTT. As protein: CASSLYWGSNEKLFF.

The chain carries TRBV29-1 and TRBJ2-1; no firm D call. V was cut by 1 base and J by 3 bases, with 10 bases left in between. The germline CDR1 and CDR2 sequences are SQVTM and ANQGSEA. This CDR3 has 14 residues. The CDR3 bases are TGCAGCGTTGAAGTTCCCGCGGTCTACAATGAGCAGTTCTTC. As protein: CSVEVPAVYNEQFF.

The CDR3 here is CASSARQGRNEKLFF. As DNA, the CDR3 is TGTGCCAGTAGTGCCCGACAGGGACGGAATGAAAAACTGTTTTTT. The V gene is TRBV19, the J gene TRBJ1-4; 7 bases align to TRBD1. Unmatched junction bases numbered 8, after V lost 5 bases and J lost 5 bases. The CDR3 consists of 15 residues. Germline V gene data show CDR1 as LNHDA and CDR2 as SQIVND (reference sequence).

This clonotype appeared many times. This chain links TRBV3-1 with TRBJ2-1, with 10 bases matching TRBD2. This CDR3 has 16 residues. Trimming cost V 0 bases and J 5 bases; bases outside gene matches: 4. The germline gives CDR1 LGHDT, CDR2 YNNKEL (reference sequence). The CDR3 protein is CASSQDFGLADNEQFF. Written as DNA, the CDR3 is TGTGCCAGCAGCCAAGACTTCGGACTAGCGGACAATGAGCAGTTCTTC.

The chain links TRBV29-1 to TRBJ1-2; 8 nucleotides match TRBD1. V gave up 5 bases and J gave up 8 bases; unmatched junction bases: 4. The V gene's germline CDR1 is SQVTM and CDR2 ANQGSEA. The CDR3 has 11 amino acids. CDR3: CSVSTGGGYTF. In DNA form, the CDR3 reads TGCAGCGTTTCCACAGGGGGGGGCTACACCTTC.

The gene calls are TRBV3-1 and TRBJ2-2, with D maybe TRBD2 (6 bases). Germline values: CDR1 LGHDT, CDR2 YNNKEL (reference sequence). The germline V and J ends were trimmed by 0 bases and 1 base, with 15 bases remaining between them. The CDR3 spans 18 residues. In DNA form, the CDR3 reads TGTGCCAGCAGCCAAGACCTCCTTGGCGGGATGAACACCGGGGAGCTGTTTTTT. Amino acids: CASSQDLLGGMNTGELFF.

The sample holds many counts of this clonotype. The chain has TRBV19 and TRBJ2-6, with D unclear. The CDR3 sequence is 16 residues long. The ends were cut back, 2 bases at V and 2 bases at J, with 10 bases in the middle. The V gene's germline CDR1 is LNHDA and CDR2 SQIVND (reference sequence). In DNA form, the CDR3 reads TGTGCCAGTAGTATATCAGCTAAGGCTGGGGCCAACGTCCTGACTTTC. This codes for CASSISAKAGANVLTF.

This clonotype was seen a few times. This chain joins TRBV20-1 and TRBJ2-1; 11 nucleotides agree with TRBD2. Unmatched junction bases numbered 11, after V lost 5 bases and J lost 14 bases. CDR3 length equals 13 residues. Per germline, CDR1 DFQATT and CDR2 SNEGSKA (reference sequence). In nucleotides, the CDR3 is TGCAGTGCTTCACTAGCGGGAGAAAGTTTAGAGTTCTTC. Its protein is CSASLAGESLEFF.

The sample holds a few counts of this clonotype. V and J are TRBV28 and TRBJ2-7; TRBD2 agrees at 11 bases. The V gene end was trimmed by 8 bases and the J gene end by 7 bases; junction bases not matched to a gene: 16. CDR1 MDHEN and CDR2 SYDVKM come from the germline V gene. The CDR3 contains 16 residues. This CDR3 reads CASLASGRPGGGEQYF. The CDR3 nucleotides read TGTGCCAGCCTGGCTAGCGGGAGGCCGGGGGGGGGGGAGCAGTACTTC.

With regard to this clonotype: This could be a read error, since a much larger clone is one nucleotide away. The chain couples TRBV30 to TRBJ1-6; tentative D call: TRBD1 (5 bases). The CDR3 runs 14 residues. Germline-derived CDR1 and CDR2 are GTSNPN and SVGIG (reference sequence). CDR3 bases: TGTGCCTGGAGTGCCCTCGGGGGTAATCCACCCCTCCACTTT. Its protein is CAWSALGGNPPLHF.

This clonotype was found many times. The CDR3 sequence: CASSLGEGDNEQFF. The CDR3 coding sequence is TGCGCCAGCAGCTTGGGGGAGGGGGACAATGAGCAGTTCTTC. The chain carries TRBV5-1 and TRBJ2-1, with D perhaps TRBD2 (7 bases). This CDR3 has 14 amino acids. Trimming cost V 0 bases and J 5 bases, with 9 bases left between them. Germline V gives CDR1 SGHRS, CDR2 YFSETQ.

This clonotype was seen a few times. The junction shows a germline mismatch at one end, possibly a read error. The chain uses TRBV6-2 or TRBV6-3 and TRBJ1-2; D gene uncertain. The CDR3 is 13 residues long. Germline CDR1 is MNHEY and CDR2 is SVGEGT. The CDR3 region has the DNA TGTGCCAGCACCCTGGGAAGCTACTATGGCTACGCCTTC. This gives the protein CASTLGSYYGYAF.

This clonotype was found many times. The gene calls are TRBV2 and TRBJ2-1, with TRBD1 matching over 9 bases. The length of the CDR3 is 15 residues. Germline values: CDR1 SNHLY, CDR2 FYNNEI. V was pared by 6 bases and J by 3 bases, with 6 bases of the junction left unmatched. The CDR3 protein is CASRSGQGYYNEQFF. CDR3 nucleotide sequence: TGTGCCAGCAGGTCGGGACAGGGTTACTACAATGAGCAGTTCTTC.

This clonotype was observed at least ten times. An end of the junction does not agree with germline; a read error may underlie this. The V call is TRBV7-7, the J call TRBJ2-1, with TRBD2 matching 10 bases. Germline V gene data show CDR1 as SSHAT and CDR2 as FNYEAQ (reference sequence). The CDR3 has 16 amino acids. The CDR3 here is CASSFGLAGEANEQFF. CDR3 coding DNA: TGTGCTAGCAGCTTTGGTCTAGCGGGAGAGGCCAATGAGCAGTTCTTC.

This clonotype was seen repeatedly, ten times or more. The J gene is TRBJ2-5, the V gene TRBV6-1; D may be TRBD1 or TRBD2 (5 bases each). Looked up from germline, CDR1 is MNHNS and CDR2 is SASEGT. This CDR3 region has 11 residues. V lost 6 bases and J lost 6, with 8 bases in between. In DNA form, the CDR3 reads TGTGCCAGCAGGAGGGGAAAGACCCAGTACTTC. Amino acid sequence: CASRRGKTQYF.

A note on this clonotype: This sequence may be a read error, since a much larger clone differs from it by one base. The V call is TRBV6-1, the J call TRBJ1-1, with TRBD1 as a possible D gene (6 bases). The CDR3 is 14 amino acids. CDR1 and CDR2 from the germline V gene are MNHNS and SASEGT. As DNA, the CDR3 is TGTGCCAGCAACTATCGGGTGGGGGACACTGAAGTTTTCTTT. This codes for CASNYRVGDTEVFF.

The V gene is TRBV3-1, the J gene TRBJ2-6; D gene unclear. V was shortened by 4 bases and J by 0 bases, with 7 bases between the two germline ends. This CDR3 is built from 15 residues. The V gene's germline CDR1 is LGHDT and CDR2 YNNKEL (reference sequence). Here the CDR3 reads CASSPQTSGANVLTF. The CDR3 region has the DNA TGTGCCAGCAGCCCACAGACCTCTGGGGCCAACGTCCTGACTTTC.